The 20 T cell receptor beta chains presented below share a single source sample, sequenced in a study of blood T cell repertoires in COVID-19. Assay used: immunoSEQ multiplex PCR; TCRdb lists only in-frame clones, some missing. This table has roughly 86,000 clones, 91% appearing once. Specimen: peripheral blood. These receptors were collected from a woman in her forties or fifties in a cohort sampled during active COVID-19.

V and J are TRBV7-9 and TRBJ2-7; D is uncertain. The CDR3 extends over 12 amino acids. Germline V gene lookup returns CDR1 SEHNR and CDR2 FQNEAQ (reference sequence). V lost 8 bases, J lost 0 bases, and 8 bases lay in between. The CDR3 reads CASEDISYEQYF. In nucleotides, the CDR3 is TGTGCCAGCGAAGACATCTCCTACGAGCAGTACTTC.

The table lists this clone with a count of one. CDR3 nucleotide sequence: TGTGCCATCAGTGCAGGCTCCCTAAACAATGAGCAGTTCTTC. Translation gives CAISAGSLNNEQFF. The V gene is TRBV10-3, the J gene TRBJ2-1; D is ambiguous. The CDR3 is 14 amino acids. The V end lost 4 bases, the J end lost 5 bases, and 12 bases lay between the germline ends. Germline-derived CDR1 and CDR2 are ENHRY and SYGVKD.

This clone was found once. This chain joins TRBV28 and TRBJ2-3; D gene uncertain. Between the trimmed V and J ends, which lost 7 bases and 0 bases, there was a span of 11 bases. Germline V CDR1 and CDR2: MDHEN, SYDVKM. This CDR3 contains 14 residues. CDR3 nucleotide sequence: TGTGCCAGCACCATTCAGTCGAGCACAGATACGCAGTATTTT. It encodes CASTIQSSTDTQYF.

The CDR3 sequence: CASSSQGYNSPLHF. The CDR3 region has the DNA TGTGCCAGCAGTTCCCAGGGATATAATTCACCCCTCCACTTT. This sequence joins TRBV11-2 and TRBJ1-6; maybe TRBD1 (5 bases). V gave up 6 bases and J gave up 4 bases, with 10 bases separating them. Germline CDR1 SGHAT, CDR2 FQNNGV. The CDR3 is made up of 14 amino acids.

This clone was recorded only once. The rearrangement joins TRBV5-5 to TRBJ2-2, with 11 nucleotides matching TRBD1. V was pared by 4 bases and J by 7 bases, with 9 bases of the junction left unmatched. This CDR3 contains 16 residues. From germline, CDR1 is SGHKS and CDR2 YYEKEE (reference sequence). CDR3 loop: CASSTRTGGAGGELFF. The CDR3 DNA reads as TGTGCCAGCAGCACCAGGACAGGGGGCGCGGGCGGGGAGCTGTTTTTT.

In nucleotides, the CDR3 is TGTGCCAGCAGTGAGGGAGGGGACACGGAACGGGAAGCTTTCTTT. Translated, it gives CASSEGGDTEREAFF. The V gene is TRBV9, the J gene TRBJ1-1; D may be TRBD1 (6 bases). V lost 5 bases to trimming and J lost 8 bases, with 22 bases between them. The CDR3 is 15 residues long. Germline V gene lookup returns CDR1 SGDLS and CDR2 YYNGEE.

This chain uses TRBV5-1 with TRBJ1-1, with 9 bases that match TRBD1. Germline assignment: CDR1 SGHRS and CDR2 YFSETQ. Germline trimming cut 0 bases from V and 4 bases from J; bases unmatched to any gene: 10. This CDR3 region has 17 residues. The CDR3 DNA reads TGCGCCAGCAGCTTGGTCGGGACAGGGAACGTGGGCACTGAAGCTTTCTTT. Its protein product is CASSLVGTGNVGTEAFF.

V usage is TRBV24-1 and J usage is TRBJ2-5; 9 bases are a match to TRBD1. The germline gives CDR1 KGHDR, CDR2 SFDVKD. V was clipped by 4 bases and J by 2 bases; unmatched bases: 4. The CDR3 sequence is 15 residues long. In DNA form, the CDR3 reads TGTGCCACCAGTGACCGGGGACAGGGACAAGAGACCCAGTACTTC. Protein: CATSDRGQGQETQYF.

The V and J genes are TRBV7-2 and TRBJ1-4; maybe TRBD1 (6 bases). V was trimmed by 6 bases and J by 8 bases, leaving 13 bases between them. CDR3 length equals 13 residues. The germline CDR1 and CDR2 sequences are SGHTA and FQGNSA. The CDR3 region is CASSARGPEKLFF. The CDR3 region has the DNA TGTGCCAGCAGTGCGCGGGGGCCGGAAAAACTGTTTTTT. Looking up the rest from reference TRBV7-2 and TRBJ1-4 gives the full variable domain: GAGVSQSPSNKVTEKGKDVELRCDPISGHTALYWYRQSLGQGLEFLIYFQGNSAPDKSGLPSDRFSAERTGGSVSTLTIQRTQQEDSAVYLCASSARGPEKLFFGSGTQLSVL.

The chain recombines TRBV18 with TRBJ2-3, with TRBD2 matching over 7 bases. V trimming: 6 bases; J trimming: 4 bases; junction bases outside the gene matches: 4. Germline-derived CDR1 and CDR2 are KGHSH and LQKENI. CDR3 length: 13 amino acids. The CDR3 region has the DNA TGTGCCAGCTCGGCTGCGGGGGCAGATACGCAGTATTTT. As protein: CASSAAGADTQYF.

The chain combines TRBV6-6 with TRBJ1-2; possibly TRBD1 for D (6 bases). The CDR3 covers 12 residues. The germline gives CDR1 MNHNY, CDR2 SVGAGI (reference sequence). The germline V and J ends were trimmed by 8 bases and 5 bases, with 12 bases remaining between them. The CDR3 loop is CASDTGSYGYTF. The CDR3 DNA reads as TGTGCCAGCGATACAGGGAGTTATGGCTACACCTTC.

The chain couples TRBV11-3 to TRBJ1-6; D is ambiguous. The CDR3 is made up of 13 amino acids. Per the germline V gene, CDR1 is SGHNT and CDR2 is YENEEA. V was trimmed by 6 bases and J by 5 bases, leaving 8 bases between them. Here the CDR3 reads CASSRINNSPLHF. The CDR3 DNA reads TGTGCCAGCAGTCGTATTAATAATTCACCCCTCCACTTT.

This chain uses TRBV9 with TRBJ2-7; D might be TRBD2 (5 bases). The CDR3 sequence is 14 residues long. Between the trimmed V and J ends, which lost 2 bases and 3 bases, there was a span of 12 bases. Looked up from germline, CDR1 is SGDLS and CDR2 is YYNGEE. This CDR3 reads CASSVWASSYEQYF. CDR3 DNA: TGTGCCAGCAGCGTTTGGGCTAGCAGCTACGAGCAGTACTTC.

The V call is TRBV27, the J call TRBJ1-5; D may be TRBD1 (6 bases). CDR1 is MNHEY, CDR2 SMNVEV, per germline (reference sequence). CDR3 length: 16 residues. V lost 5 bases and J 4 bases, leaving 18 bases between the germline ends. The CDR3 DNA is TGTGCCAGCAGTCCGTTACCGGGACACCAAAATCAGCCCCAGCATTTT. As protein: CASSPLPGHQNQPQHF.

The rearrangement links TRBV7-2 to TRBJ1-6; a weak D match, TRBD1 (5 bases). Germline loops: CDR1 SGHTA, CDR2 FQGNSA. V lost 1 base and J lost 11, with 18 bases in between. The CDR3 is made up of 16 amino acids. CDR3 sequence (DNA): TGTGCCAGCAGCTTAGGGAGACAGAGGCGGATTCCACCCCTCCACTTT. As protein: CASSLGRQRRIPPLHF.

CDR3 sequence: CASSLAGGSGNTIYF. In nucleotides, the CDR3 is TGTGCCAGCAGCTTAGCCGGTGGCTCTGGAAACACCATATATTTT. This chain links TRBV7-9 with TRBJ1-3; D gene ambiguous. Germline V gene data show CDR1 as SEHNR and CDR2 as FQNEAQ (reference sequence). The CDR3 is 15 residues long. V gave up 0 bases and J gave up 0 bases, with 6 bases separating them. Full variable domain (rest looked up from reference TRBV7-9 and TRBJ1-3): DTGVSQNPRHKITKRGQNVTFRCDPISEHNRLYWYRQTLGQGPEFLTYFQNEAQLEKSRLLSDRFSAERPKGSFSTLEIQRTEQGDSAMYLCASSLAGGSGNTIYFGEGSWLTVV.

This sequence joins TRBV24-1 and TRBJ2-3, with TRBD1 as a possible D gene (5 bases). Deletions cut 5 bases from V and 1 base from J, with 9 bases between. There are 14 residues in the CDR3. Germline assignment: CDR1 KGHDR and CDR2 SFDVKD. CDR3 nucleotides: TGTGCCACCAGTGGAAAGACAGGCACAGATACGCAGTATTTT. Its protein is CATSGKTGTDTQYF.

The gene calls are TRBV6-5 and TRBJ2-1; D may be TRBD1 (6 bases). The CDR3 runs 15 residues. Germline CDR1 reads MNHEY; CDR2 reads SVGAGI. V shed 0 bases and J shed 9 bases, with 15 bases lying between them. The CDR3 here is CASSYSMGHGGEQFF. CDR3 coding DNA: TGTGCCAGCAGTTACTCGATGGGACACGGAGGTGAGCAGTTCTTC.

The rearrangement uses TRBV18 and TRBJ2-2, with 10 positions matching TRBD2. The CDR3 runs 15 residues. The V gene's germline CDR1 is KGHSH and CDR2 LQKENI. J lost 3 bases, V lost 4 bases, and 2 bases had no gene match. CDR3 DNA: TGTGCCAGCTCACTCGGACTAGCGGACACCGGGGAGCTGTTTTTT. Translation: CASSLGLADTGELFF.

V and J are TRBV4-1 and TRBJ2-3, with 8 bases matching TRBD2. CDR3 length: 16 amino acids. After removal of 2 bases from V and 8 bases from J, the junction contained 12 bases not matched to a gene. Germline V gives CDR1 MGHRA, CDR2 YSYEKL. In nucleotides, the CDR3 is TGCGCCAGCAGCCAATTAGCGGGAACTACGGCCGGTACGCAGTATTTT. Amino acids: CASSQLAGTTAGTQYF.